The 21 T cell receptor beta chains listed next were all sequenced from one sample in a study of vaccination and CD4 T cells after COVID-19. The Oncomine TCR Beta short-read assay sequenced DNA from cultured CD4+ T cells. Each CDR3 protein is one row after TCRdb ran MiXCR on the PCR reads. Here the sample spans about 20,000 distinct CDR3 sequences, roughly 55% being singletons. The treatment here: roughly ten-day PBMC culture with coronavirus spike peptide pools or control peptides (ViraFEST assay). These receptors' antigens are unknown. The sequenced sample was CD4+ T cells from blood, cultured in vitro, obtained before SARS-CoV-2 vaccination. The receptors originated from a human donor who had recovered from COVID-19.

The chain couples TRBV20-1 to TRBJ1-1; tentatively, D is TRBD1 (6 bases). V dropped 6 bases and J dropped 5 bases, with 19 bases sitting between them. In germline, CDR1 is DFQATT, CDR2 SNEGSKA (reference sequence). CDR3 length equals 14 residues. The CDR3, as DNA: TGCAGTGCGTTGGACAGCTCAAGGTATACTGAAGCTTTCTTT. Translated, it gives CSALDSSRYTEAFF.

The rearrangement links TRBV4-2 to TRBJ2-2; 8 nucleotides line up with TRBD1. Germline V gives CDR1 LGHNA, CDR2 YNFKEQ. J lost 1 base, V lost 2 bases, and 3 bases had no gene match. The CDR3 length is 16 residues. CDR3 amino acids: CASSQQGAQNTGELFF. In DNA, the CDR3 is TGTGCCAGCAGCCAACAGGGGGCTCAGAACACCGGGGAGCTGTTTTTT.

J is TRBJ1-6 and V is TRBV6-5; D gene ambiguous. CDR1 is MNHEY, CDR2 SVGAGI, per germline. This CDR3 contains 15 residues. V was shortened by 0 bases and J by 10 bases, with 13 bases between the two germline ends. The CDR3 DNA follows: TGTGCCAGCAGTTACTCGACCGGGGATGGATCACCCCTCCACTTT. Translation gives CASSYSTGDGSPLHF.

The chain employs TRBV19 and TRBJ1-5; no clear D. The CDR3 totals 14 residues. The germline CDR1 and CDR2 sequences are LNHDA and SQIVND (reference sequence). The V end was cut by 5 bases, the J end by 4 bases, with 12 bases between. CDR3: CASSSVRGNQPQHF. As DNA, the CDR3 is TGTGCCAGTAGTTCCGTACGGGGAAATCAGCCCCAGCATTTT.

A note on this clonotype: The CDR3 ends on some other residue instead of the conserved phenylalanine or tryptophan, so this is likely a read error. This sequence joins TRBV6-2 or TRBV6-3 and TRBJ1-2; TRBD1 aligns across 8 bases. Trimming took 11 bases from V and 4 from J; bases not matched to a gene: 3. The CDR3 is 11 residues long. The germline V gene has CDR1 MNHEY and CDR2 SVGEGT. CDR3 sequence: CAGGQGYGYTL. The CDR3 DNA reads TGTGCCGGTGGACAGGGCTATGGCTACACCCTC.

The chain has TRBV7-2 and TRBJ2-5; TRBD2 might be the D (7 bases). The V and J ends lost 5 bases and 4 bases respectively, with 26 bases between them. This CDR3 comprises 18 residues. Germline CDR1 is SGHTA and CDR2 is FQGNSA. DNA of the CDR3: TGTGCCAGCAGCCCGGCTGCCTTCGAGGCGGGGGCCCGAGAGACCCAGTACTTC. Translated, it gives CASSPAAFEAGARETQYF.

The chain links TRBV20-1 to TRBJ2-2, with 11 bases identical to TRBD1. Germline CDR1 DFQATT, CDR2 SNEGSKA (reference sequence). The CDR3 runs to 18 residues. V trimming: 1 base; J trimming: 1 base; junction bases outside the gene matches: 8. The CDR3 nucleotides are TGCAGTGCTAGAGGATGGGGACAGGGGGACGGGAACACCGGGGAGCTGTTTTTT. It specifies CSARGWGQGDGNTGELFF.

This clonotype was seen a handful of times. At one boundary the junction diverges from the germline segment, which might be a read error. This chain connects TRBV20-1 to TRBJ1-1; no clear D. Germline V gives CDR1 DFQATT, CDR2 SNEGSKA (reference sequence). The CDR3 runs to 10 residues. The CDR3 protein is CSARGPEAFF. DNA of the CDR3: TGCAGTGCCAGAGGGCCTGAAGCTTTCTTT.

A few counts support this clonotype. V is TRBV6-2 or TRBV6-3 and J is TRBJ1-2; D is unclear. The germline V gene encodes CDR1 MNHEY and CDR2 SVGEGT. Trimming shortened V by 6 bases and J by 11 bases, and 16 bases separated the two germline ends. This CDR3 is 12 amino acids long. CDR3 bases: TGTGCCAGCAGACCCAATGCCGGAACATACACCTTC. It is translated as CASRPNAGTYTF.

Here the CDR3 reads CASSLERGNEQFF. The CDR3, as DNA: TGTGCCAGCAGCTTAGAGCGCGGCAATGAGCAGTTCTTC. This chain links TRBV7-9 with TRBJ2-1, with D unresolved. Trimming left V 1 base short and J 6 bases short, with 7 bases between. The CDR3 has 13 amino acids. Germline loops: CDR1 SEHNR, CDR2 FQNEAQ (reference sequence). Together with reference TRBV7-9 and TRBJ2-1, the CDR3 gives the full variable domain: DTGVSQNPRHKITKRGQNVTFRCDPISEHNRLYWYRQTLGQGPEFLTYFQNEAQLEKSRLLSDRFSAERPKGSFSTLEIQRTEQGDSAMYLCASSLERGNEQFFGPGTRLTVL.

The chain has TRBV19 and TRBJ1-1, with TRBD1 as a possible D gene (5 bases). Germline CDR1 and CDR2: LNHDA and SQIVND (reference sequence). The V end was cut by 2 bases, the J end by 4 bases, with 11 bases between. This CDR3 has 14 amino acids. The DNA of the CDR3 is TGTGCCAGTAGTATAAGATCAGGGCGCACTGAAGCTTTCTTT. It encodes CASSIRSGRTEAFF.

This chain links TRBV20-1 with TRBJ2-5; 8 nucleotides align to TRBD2. The ends lost 4 bases at V and 3 bases at J; junction bases unmatched: 7. CDR3 length equals 14 residues. Germline lookup yields CDR1 DFQATT and CDR2 SNEGSKA (reference sequence). CDR3 sequence (DNA): TGCAGTGCTACTAGACTAGCGAGGAAAGAGACCCAGTACTTC. Its translation is CSATRLARKETQYF.

A few counts support this clonotype. The chain combines TRBV20-1 with TRBJ2-2, with 10 bases aligning to TRBD1. CDR1 is DFQATT, CDR2 SNEGSKA, per germline (reference sequence). J gave up 2 bases and V 0 bases, and 3 bases lay outside the gene matches. The CDR3 length is 16 residues. The CDR3 DNA reads as TGCAGTGCTAGAGATCTGACAGGGGGCAACACCGGGGAGCTGTTTTTT. This sequence encodes CSARDLTGGNTGELFF.

The chain links TRBV7-9 to TRBJ1-1; 8 positions agree with TRBD1. From germline, CDR1 is SEHNR and CDR2 FQNEAQ (reference sequence). J was trimmed by 2 bases and V by 4 bases; bases with no gene match: 6. This CDR3 is built from 15 residues. CDR3 in DNA: TGTGCCAGCAGCTCAGGGGGCCGACCCAACACTGAAGCTTTCTTT. Translating it yields CASSSGGRPNTEAFF.

The chain is built from TRBV6-2 or TRBV6-3 and TRBJ1-6; D gene uncertain. This CDR3 is built from 16 residues. Germline V gene data show CDR1 as MNHEY and CDR2 as SVGEGT. V lost 9 bases and J lost 0, with 15 bases in between. The CDR3 nucleotides read TGTGCCAGATCGACGGAACAGAGCTCCTATAATTCACCCCTCCACTTT. Amino acids: CARSTEQSSYNSPLHF.

CDR3 in DNA: TGTGCCATCAGTGAGTCGCCAGGGGTAAAAGAGACCCAGTACTTC. This codes for CAISESPGVKETQYF. The chain couples TRBV10-3 to TRBJ2-5, with D possibly being TRBD1 (6 bases). Germline V CDR1 and CDR2: ENHRY, SYGVKD. V was cut by 0 bases and J by 3 bases, with 11 bases left in between. This CDR3 has 15 amino acids.

The chain joins TRBV7-9 to TRBJ2-5; 8 positions match TRBD1. The germline CDR1 and CDR2 sequences are SEHNR and FQNEAQ (reference sequence). The CDR3 totals 15 residues. The ends lost 6 bases at V and 4 bases at J; junction bases unmatched: 10. In nucleotides, the CDR3 is TGTGCCAGCAGGCGTTTACAGGGGGTGTCAGAGACCCAGTACTTC. This sequence encodes CASRRLQGVSETQYF. Full variable domain (outside the CDR3, taken from reference TRBV7-9 and TRBJ2-5): DTGVSQNPRHKITKRGQNVTFRCDPISEHNRLYWYRQTLGQGPEFLTYFQNEAQLEKSRLLSDRFSAERPKGSFSTLEIQRTEQGDSAMYLCASRRLQGVSETQYFGPGTRLLVL.

The chain couples TRBV6-2 or TRBV6-3 to TRBJ2-7; either TRBD1 or TRBD2 may supply D (5 bases each). V was shortened by 4 bases and J by 3 bases, with 16 bases between the two germline ends. Germline-derived CDR1 and CDR2 are MNHEY and SVGEGT. The CDR3 sequence is 15 residues long. The CDR3 loop reads CASSSTGTGSYEQYF. The DNA for the CDR3 is TGTGCCAGCAGTTCCACCGGGACGGGGAGCTACGAGCAGTACTTC.

This clonotype was seen a single time. The V and J genes are TRBV12-5 and TRBJ2-5; a possible D gene is TRBD2 (5 bases). V lost 9 bases, J lost 5 bases, and 16 bases lay in between. This CDR3 region has 13 residues. Germline V CDR1 and CDR2: LGHNT, FRNRAP. The CDR3 reads CASIAGSHETQYF. In nucleotides, the CDR3 is TGTGCTAGCATTGCGGGTTCCCACGAGACCCAGTACTTC.

The chain joins TRBV25-1 to TRBJ2-7; weak D call: TRBD2 (6 bases). The germline V gene has CDR1 MGHDK and CDR2 SYGVNS. The CDR3 is 13 residues long. V lost 2 bases, J lost 10 bases, and 15 bases lay in between. In DNA, the CDR3 is TGTGCCAGCAGTGAACAGGAGGGCACACCCCAGTACTTC. Protein product: CASSEQEGTPQYF.

This chain uses TRBV6-1 with TRBJ2-6, with D perhaps given as TRBD1 or TRBD2 (6 bases each). The germline CDR1 and CDR2 sequences are MNHNS and SASEGT. V lost 1 base to trimming and J lost 0 bases, with 19 bases between them. There are 20 residues in the CDR3. The CDR3 protein is CASSEVWGAGSLSGANVLTF. For the CDR3, the DNA is TGTGCCAGCAGTGAAGTCTGGGGGGCGGGTTCCCTCTCTGGGGCCAACGTCCTGACTTTC.